These 18 T cell receptor beta chains originate from one sample sequenced in a study of cytomegalovirus exposure and HLA in healthy donors. It was with 60 Vbeta and 13 Jbeta primers that the PCR ran. Method: immunoSEQ multiplex PCR; TCRdb's copy keeps in-frame clones and lacks some. In the table there are about 140,000 clones, more than 80% of which are singletons. Sequencing was done on a sample of PBMCs. These receptors were collected from a woman aged 40 to 50 in good health and CMV-seropositive.

V is TRBV7-2 and J is TRBJ2-5, with 12 nucleotides matching TRBD2. Germline CDR1 reads SGHTA; CDR2 reads FQGNSA. Unmatched junction bases numbered 8, after V lost 5 bases and J lost 4 bases. This CDR3 spans 16 amino acids. The CDR3 coding sequence is TGTGCCAGCAGCGCATACCTAGCGGGGGGGGCAGAGACCCAGTACTTC. It translates to CASSAYLAGGAETQYF.

In this sample, this clone turned up once. V usage is TRBV4-2 and J usage is TRBJ2-7; perhaps TRBD2 as D (7 bases). The CDR3 runs to 15 residues. Germline-derived CDR1 and CDR2 are LGHNA and YNFKEQ. Trimming shortened V by 0 bases and J by 2 bases, and 11 bases separated the two germline ends. The CDR3, as DNA: TGTGCCAGCAGCCAAGAGGGGAGGGGGGCCTACGAGCAGTACTTC. Protein product: CASSQEGRGAYEQYF.

V usage is TRBV29-1 and J usage is TRBJ1-1; TRBD1 agrees at 8 bases. J gave up 1 base and V 7 bases, and 5 bases lay outside the gene matches. Germline lookup yields CDR1 SQVTM and CDR2 ANQGSEA. This CDR3 is built from 13 residues. Written as DNA, the CDR3 is TGCAGCGGTACACAGGGGGGGAACACTGAAGCTTTCTTT. This translates into CSGTQGGNTEAFF.

The V and J genes are TRBV6-5 and TRBJ2-6; D is possibly TRBD1 (5 bases). Trimming left V 3 bases short and J 0 bases short, with 9 bases between. Looked up from germline, CDR1 is MNHEY and CDR2 is SVGAGI. This CDR3 comprises 16 residues. For the CDR3, the DNA is TGTGCCAGCAGTTATTGGCAGGGCTCTGGGGCCAACGTCCTGACTTTC. It specifies CASSYWQGSGANVLTF.

This clone was observed a handful of times. This chain joins TRBV5-1 and TRBJ1-1; possibly TRBD1 for D (6 bases). CDR3 length: 14 amino acids. CDR1 is SGHRS, CDR2 YFSETQ, per germline. V lost 4 bases to trimming and J lost 1 base, with 11 bases between them. The CDR3 DNA reads as TGCGCCAGCAGCAGAGAACAGGGGAACACTGAAGCTTTCTTT. It yields the protein CASSREQGNTEAFF.

The rearrangement uses TRBV6-6 and TRBJ1-4; 7 bases are a match to TRBD1. CDR1 is MNHNY, CDR2 SVGAGI, per germline (reference sequence). The CDR3 covers 14 residues. Germline trimming cut 6 bases from V and 7 bases from J; bases unmatched to any gene: 8. The CDR3 nucleotides read TGTGCCAGCAGAGACAGGGATGGTAGTGAAAAACTGTTTTTT. Its protein is CASRDRDGSEKLFF.

The rearrangement joins TRBV15 to TRBJ1-1; tentatively, D is TRBD1 (6 bases). This CDR3 is 13 amino acids long. Trimming took off 4 bases at V and 4 bases at J, with 10 bases between the two ends. Germline assignment: CDR1 LNHNV and CDR2 YYDKDF (reference sequence). CDR3 bases: TGTGCCACCAGCAACACAGGGCGCACTGAAGCTTTCTTT. Translating it yields CATSNTGRTEAFF.

The V gene is TRBV2, the J gene TRBJ1-5; 8 bases align to TRBD1. The CDR3 sequence is 14 residues long. The V and J ends lost 6 bases and 9 bases, in that order; junction bases with no gene match: 10. CDR1 and CDR2 (germline): SNHLY, FYNNEI. In DNA form, the CDR3 reads TGTGCCAGCAGGGGTGGACAGGGAAGTCGGCCCCAGCATTTT. This codes for CASRGGQGSRPQHF.

This chain uses TRBV5-1 with TRBJ2-3, with a possible D match to TRBD2 (5 bases). Trimming took 4 bases from V and 6 from J, leaving 15 bases between them. This CDR3 spans 14 amino acids. Germline V lookup: CDR1 SGHRS, CDR2 YFSETQ. CDR3 DNA: TGCGCCAGCAGCCCACCCGGACCGGGGGATACGCAGTATTTT. This codes for CASSPPGPGDTQYF.

The chain combines TRBV19 with TRBJ1-2; D remains unclear. V was shortened by 3 bases and J by 2 bases, with 10 bases between the two germline ends. Germline CDR1 is LNHDA and CDR2 is SQIVND (reference sequence). This CDR3 region has 14 residues. The CDR3 region is CASSIEGRNYGYTF. The DNA for the CDR3 is TGTGCCAGTAGTATCGAGGGCAGGAACTATGGCTACACCTTC. Drawing the rest from reference TRBV19 and TRBJ1-2, the complete variable domain is DGGITQSPKYLFRKEGQNVTLSCEQNLNHDAMYWYRQDPGQGLRLIYYSQIVNDFQKGDIAEGYSVSREKKESFPLTVTSAQKNPTAFYLCASSIEGRNYGYTFGSGTRLTVV.

The J gene is TRBJ2-3, the V gene TRBV6-9; 8 nucleotides match TRBD1. The CDR3 is 16 amino acids. V shed 7 bases, J shed 2 bases, and the junction held 11 bases outside the gene matches. Germline assignment: CDR1 MNHGY and CDR2 SVAAGI. The CDR3 sequence is CASIRTGPKSTDTQYF. The CDR3 DNA reads as TGTGCCAGCATCAGGACAGGGCCCAAATCCACAGATACGCAGTATTTT.

This clone occurred a few times. J is TRBJ2-5 and V is TRBV6-5; D is perhaps TRBD1 (7 bases). This CDR3 region has 13 residues. The germline gives CDR1 MNHEY, CDR2 SVGAGI. V was trimmed by 5 bases and J by 4 bases, leaving 11 bases between them. CDR3 DNA sequence: TGTGCCAGCAGTCCTCAGGGGGGAGAGACCCAGTACTTC. This codes for CASSPQGGETQYF.

The chain carries TRBV29-1 and TRBJ1-2; no firm D call. CDR3 length: 11 amino acids. Trimming stripped 5 bases from V and 3 bases from J, with 7 bases between. Germline lookup yields CDR1 SQVTM and CDR2 ANQGSEA. CDR3 loop: CSVRRDYGYTF. CDR3 nucleotide sequence: TGCAGCGTTCGCCGGGACTATGGCTACACCTTC.

The chain joins TRBV30 to TRBJ2-3, with D hard to call. V lost 4 bases and J lost 0, with 14 bases in between. The CDR3 runs 15 residues. The germline V gene has CDR1 GTSNPN and CDR2 SVGIG (reference sequence). CDR3: CAWTPGSTSTDTQYF. The CDR3 coding sequence is TGTGCCTGGACCCCCGGGTCAACTAGCACAGATACGCAGTATTTT.

This rearrangement joins TRBV2 to TRBJ2-5; 9 bases are a match to TRBD1. Unmatched junction bases numbered 9, after V lost 6 bases and J lost 4 bases. The CDR3 sequence is 15 residues long. The V gene's germline CDR1 is SNHLY and CDR2 FYNNEI. CDR3 in DNA: TGTGCCAGCAGCACCACAGGGGGCGTTGGAGAGACCCAGTACTTC. Its protein product is CASSTTGGVGETQYF.

This clone was seen a few times. CDR3: CASSERTGNYGYTF. The CDR3 coding sequence is TGTGCCAGCAGTGAACGGACAGGGAACTATGGCTACACCTTC. The chain uses TRBV25-1 and TRBJ1-2; the match to TRBD1 covers 8 bases. The CDR3 totals 14 residues. Germline CDR1 MGHDK, CDR2 SYGVNS. V trimming: 2 bases; J trimming: 2 bases; junction bases outside the gene matches: 1.

The sample holds one count of this clone. The V gene is TRBV5-8, the J gene TRBJ2-1; D is perhaps TRBD1 (6 bases). Germline V CDR1 and CDR2: SGHTS, YDEGEE. The CDR3 has 16 amino acids. The germline V and J ends were trimmed by 5 bases and 3 bases, with 18 bases remaining between them. The CDR3 DNA sequence: TGTGCCAGCAGAGAGCGCACAGGGAACTTCTACAATGAGCAGTTCTTC. Translation gives CASRERTGNFYNEQFF.

This clone was detected only a few times. The V and J genes are TRBV6-1 and TRBJ2-7, with D maybe TRBD2 (5 bases). Germline values: CDR1 MNHNS, CDR2 SASEGT. The CDR3 runs to 13 residues. The V gene lost 7 bases and the J gene lost 7 bases, with 17 bases spanning the gap. The DNA of the CDR3 is TGTGCCAGCAAGCGGACCTCGTCGGGGGAGCAGTACTTC. Its translation is CASKRTSSGEQYF.